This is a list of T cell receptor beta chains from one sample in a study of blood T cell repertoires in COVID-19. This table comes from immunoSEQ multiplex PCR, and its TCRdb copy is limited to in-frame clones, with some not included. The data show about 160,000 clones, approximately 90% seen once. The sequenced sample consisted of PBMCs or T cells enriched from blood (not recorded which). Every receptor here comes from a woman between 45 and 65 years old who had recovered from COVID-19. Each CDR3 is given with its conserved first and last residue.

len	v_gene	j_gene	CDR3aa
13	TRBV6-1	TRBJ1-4	CASSEGQVGKLFF
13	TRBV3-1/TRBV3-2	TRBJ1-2	CASSQEAGSGYTF
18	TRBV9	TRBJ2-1	CASSDPAGGPVTYNEQFF
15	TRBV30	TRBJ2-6	CAWSVGGAGANVLTF
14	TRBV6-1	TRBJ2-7	CASSDGQGAAEQYF
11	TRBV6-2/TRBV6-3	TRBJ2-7	CASSQHYEQYF
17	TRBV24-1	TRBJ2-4	CATSVSLQGEAKNIQYF
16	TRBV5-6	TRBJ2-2	CASTYDRGRITGELFF
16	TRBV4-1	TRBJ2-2	CASSQGLAGGDGELFF
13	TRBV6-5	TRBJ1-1	CASSYSKGLMAFF
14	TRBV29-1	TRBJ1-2	CSAASAGQGYGYTF
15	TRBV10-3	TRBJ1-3	CAISSRDGSGNTIYF
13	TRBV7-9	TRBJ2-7	CASTGDTIYEQYF
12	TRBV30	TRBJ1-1	CAWNRGHTEAFF
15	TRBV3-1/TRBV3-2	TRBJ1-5	CASSQGSDREQPQHF
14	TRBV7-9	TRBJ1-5	CASSFDVGNQPQHF
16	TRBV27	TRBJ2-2	CASSFRQGRNTGELFF
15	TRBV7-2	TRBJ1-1	CASSPHVQGDTEAFF
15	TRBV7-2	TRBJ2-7	CASSREDFLSYEQYF
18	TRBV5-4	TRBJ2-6	CASSPTGRTGVGANVLTF
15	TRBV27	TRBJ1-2	CASSLSGGANYGYTF
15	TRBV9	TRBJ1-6	CASSIGTGYNSPLHF
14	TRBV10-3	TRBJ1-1	CAISPGTGLTEAFF
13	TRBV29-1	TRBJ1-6	CSVQDKGNSPLHF
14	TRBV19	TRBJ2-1	CASSRGRGDNEQFF
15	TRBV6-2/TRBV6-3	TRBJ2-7	CASSAWTGKTYEQYF
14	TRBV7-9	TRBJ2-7	CASSFPAGSNEQYF
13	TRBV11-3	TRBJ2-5	CASSLNGPESQYF
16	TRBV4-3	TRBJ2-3	CASSQDLSGADGTQYF
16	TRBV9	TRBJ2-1	CASSPNPGSSYNEQFF
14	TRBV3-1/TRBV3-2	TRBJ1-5	CASSPIPSNQPQHF
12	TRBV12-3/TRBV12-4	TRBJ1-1	CASSRDRGEAFF
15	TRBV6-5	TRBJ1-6	CASSYQGRGHSPLHF
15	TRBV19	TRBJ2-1	CASSPSGGAGVEQFF
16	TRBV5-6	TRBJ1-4	CASSSGLSGSIEKLFF
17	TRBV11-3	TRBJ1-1	CASHRGGAFRGDTEAFF
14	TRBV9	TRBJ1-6	CASSAQGINSPLHF
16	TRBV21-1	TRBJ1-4	CASSKWRTGIKEKLFF
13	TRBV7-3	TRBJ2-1	CASSSYAAREQFF
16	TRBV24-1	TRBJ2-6	CATSDLSGTGANVLTF
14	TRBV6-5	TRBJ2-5	CASSYPGLQETQYF
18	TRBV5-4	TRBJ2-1	CASSFSGLAGGQGNEQFF
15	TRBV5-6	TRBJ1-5	CASSGGTGNNQPQHF
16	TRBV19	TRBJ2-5	CASSSLGRGFEETQYF
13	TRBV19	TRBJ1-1	CASSPQGLGRAFF
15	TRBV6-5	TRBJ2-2	CASSYPGTGTGELFF
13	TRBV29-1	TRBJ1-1	CSVGVQGTTEAFF
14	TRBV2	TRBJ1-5	CASSEFGGGQPQHF
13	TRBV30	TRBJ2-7	CAWSVGGGYEQYF
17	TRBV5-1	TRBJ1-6	CASSLLVGGDFNSPLHF
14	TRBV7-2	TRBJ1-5	CASSLDRGNQPQHF
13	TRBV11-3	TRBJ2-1	CASSLGLKSEQFF
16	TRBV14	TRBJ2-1	CASSRPGLAGYNEQFF
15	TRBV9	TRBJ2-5	CASSVVGGARETQYF
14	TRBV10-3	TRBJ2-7	CAIRRGAGAEEQYF